The 32 T cell receptor beta chains below were found in one sample sequenced in a study of cytomegalovirus exposure and HLA in healthy donors. PCR involved 60 Vbeta and 13 Jbeta primers. The repertoire was sequenced with immunoSEQ multiplex PCR; TCRdb's copy has only in-frame clones and lacks some. The data hold roughly 240,000 clones, with 82% observed a single time. Input material: PBMCs. These receptors were obtained from a woman in her forties in good health and CMV-seropositive.

The chain combines TRBV29-1 with TRBJ1-1, with D unclear. The CDR3 consists of 15 residues. From germline, CDR1 is SQVTM and CDR2 ANQGSEA. The CDR3 spells CRPTMFTSVNTEAFF. As DNA, the CDR3 is TGCAGACCTACGATGTTTACTTCCGTGAACACTGAAGCTTTCTTT.

The genes are TRBV30 and TRBJ1-1; maybe TRBD1 (5 bases). CDR1 is GTSNPN and CDR2 is SVGIG in the germline V gene (reference sequence). The germline V and J ends were trimmed by 0 bases and 7 bases, with 24 bases remaining between them. The CDR3 extends over 17 amino acids. CDR3 sequence: CAWSVGAGPQGLGEAFF. CDR3 sequence (DNA): TGTGCCTGGAGTGTAGGGGCCGGGCCCCAGGGTTTGGGTGAAGCTTTCTTT.

In this sample, this clone turned up a few times. The V gene is TRBV19, the J gene TRBJ2-3; possibly TRBD2 for D (6 bases). The V end lost 5 bases, the J end lost 2 bases, and 11 bases lay between the germline ends. This CDR3 contains 14 residues. Germline V lookup: CDR1 LNHDA, CDR2 SQIVND (reference sequence). The CDR3: CASSRDWNTDTQYF. For the CDR3, the DNA is TGTGCCAGTAGTCGGGACTGGAACACAGATACGCAGTATTTT.

Worth noting for this clone: The same CDR3 arises from other DNA sequences in this sample as well. The chain employs TRBV2 and TRBJ1-1; no reliable D call. The ends were cut back, 3 bases at V and 1 base at J, with 9 bases in the middle. Germline V gene lookup returns CDR1 SNHLY and CDR2 FYNNEI. The CDR3 runs to 14 residues. The CDR3 bases are TGTGCCAGCAGTGAGGCCCGCTGGAACACTGAAGCTTTCTTT. Its translation is CASSEARWNTEAFF.

The V and J genes are TRBV11-2 and TRBJ1-1; D is ambiguous. Between the trimmed V and J ends, which lost 0 bases and 4 bases, there was a span of 12 bases. Germline assignment: CDR1 SGHAT and CDR2 FQNNGV. The CDR3 is 15 amino acids. This CDR3 is CASSLEGPPITEAFF. CDR3 nucleotide sequence: TGTGCCAGCAGCTTAGAGGGCCCGCCCATCACTGAAGCTTTCTTT.

As concerns this clone: Other DNA sequences from this sample encode an identical CDR3 as well. The chain couples TRBV30 to TRBJ1-1, with 7 bases lining up with TRBD1. CDR1 and CDR2 from the germline V gene are GTSNPN and SVGIG (reference sequence). The CDR3 sequence is 13 residues long. The J segment lost 5 bases and the V segment lost 3 bases, leaving 6 bases of the junction unmatched. The CDR3 protein is CAWRTGPNTEAFF. DNA of the CDR3: TGTGCCTGGAGGACAGGGCCGAATACTGAAGCTTTCTTT. Looking up the rest from reference TRBV30 and TRBJ1-1 gives the full variable domain: SQTIHQWPATLVQPVGSPLSLECTVEGTSNPNLYWYRQAAGRGLQLLFYSVGIGQISSEVPQNLSASRPQDRQFILSSKKLLLSDSGFYLCAWRTGPNTEAFFGQGTRLTVV.

The chain employs TRBV4-2 and TRBJ2-5; no firm D call. Germline V CDR1 and CDR2: LGHNA, YNFKEQ. The CDR3 runs to 17 residues. Trimming stripped 1 base from V and 2 bases from J, with 17 bases between. This CDR3 reads CASSQASLLEQQETQYF. The CDR3 nucleotides are TGTGCCAGCAGCCAAGCATCGCTACTCGAACAGCAAGAGACCCAGTACTTC.

This sequence joins TRBV4-2 and TRBJ1-2; tentatively, D is TRBD1 (6 bases). Germline lookup yields CDR1 LGHNA and CDR2 YNFKEQ. Trimming left V 3 bases short and J 4 bases short, with 18 bases between. This CDR3 has 16 amino acids. The CDR3 here is CASSHPERQVAYGYTF. The CDR3 DNA is TGTGCCAGCAGCCACCCAGAAAGACAGGTCGCCTATGGCTACACCTTC.

The chain couples TRBV9 to TRBJ2-7, with 11 bases matching TRBD2. Trimming at V came to 4 bases and at J to 5 bases, leaving 17 bases not matched to a gene. The CDR3 runs 18 residues. Germline CDR1 SGDLS, CDR2 YYNGEE. The CDR3 here is CASSLEERASGRSHEQYF. The CDR3 DNA follows: TGTGCCAGCAGCCTAGAGGAAAGGGCTAGCGGGAGGTCCCACGAGCAGTACTTC. Full variable domain (missing parts from reference TRBV9 and TRBJ2-7): DSGVTQTPKHLITATGQRVTLRCSPRSGDLSVYWYQQSLDQGLQFLIQYYNGEERAKGNILERFSAQQFPDLHSELNLSSLELGDSALYFCASSLEERASGRSHEQYFGPGTRLTVT.

This clone has a single count. The V call is TRBV19, the J call TRBJ1-1, with D possibly TRBD1 on 5 matching bases. Looked up from germline, CDR1 is LNHDA and CDR2 is SQIVND (reference sequence). The V gene lost 6 bases and the J gene lost 1 base, with 15 bases spanning the gap. This CDR3 comprises 15 residues. CDR3 coding DNA: TGTGCCAGTAGGGACCTGGGGCAGGGGAACACTGAAGCTTTCTTT. Translating it yields CASRDLGQGNTEAFF.

This clone occurred a few times. This sequence joins TRBV6-5 and TRBJ2-5; tentatively, D is TRBD1 (5 bases). The CDR3 has 13 amino acids. Per germline, CDR1 MNHEY and CDR2 SVGAGI. V was clipped by 4 bases and J by 5 bases, with 11 bases between them. The CDR3 region has the DNA TGTGCCAGCAGTTCTCAGGGCCAGGAGACCCAGTACTTC. This translates into CASSSQGQETQYF.

The chain has TRBV30 and TRBJ1-5; 11 positions agree with TRBD1. V lost 2 bases, J lost 7 bases, and 7 bases stayed unmatched. The CDR3 extends over 15 amino acids. CDR1 is GTSNPN and CDR2 is SVGIG in the germline V gene (reference sequence). The CDR3 nucleotides are TGTGCCTGGAGTTCGGACAGGGGGCAGGGGCAGCCCCAGCATTTT. This codes for CAWSSDRGQGQPQHF.

The CDR3 nucleotides read TGTGCCAGCAGTCAGGGGGAGACCCAGTACTTC. Its translation: CASSQGETQYF. This rearrangement joins TRBV6-5 to TRBJ2-5, with D possibly TRBD1 on 6 matching bases. The CDR3 totals 11 residues. Trimming left V 5 bases short and J 5 bases short, with 6 bases between. Germline lookup yields CDR1 MNHEY and CDR2 SVGAGI.

The chain joins TRBV21-1 to TRBJ2-1; TRBD1 is the table's D call and was not checked against the DNA. TRBV21-1 is marked as a pseudogene. The CDR3 totals 14 residues. The CDR3 DNA is TGTGCCAGCTCCCGACAACTCCGAAACAATGAGCAGTTCTTC. Protein: CASSRQLRNNEQFF.

The V and J genes are TRBV6-1 and TRBJ1-3; D might be TRBD1 (6 bases). Germline CDR1 is MNHNS and CDR2 is SASEGT. This CDR3 has 14 residues. V lost 6 bases and J lost 4, with 13 bases in between. The DNA for the CDR3 is TGTGCCAGCAGCCTGTCAGGGGTAGGAAACACCATATATTTT. Protein product: CASSLSGVGNTIYF.

This clone was observed a handful of times. This chain connects TRBV5-1 to TRBJ1-1; 7 nucleotides match TRBD1. Trimming took 0 bases from V and 4 from J; bases not matched to a gene: 3. The germline V gene encodes CDR1 SGHRS and CDR2 YFSETQ. This CDR3 contains 14 residues. CDR3: CASSLVAGGTEAFF. DNA of the CDR3: TGCGCCAGCAGCTTGGTGGCAGGGGGCACTGAAGCTTTCTTT.

This clone was counted only a few times. The CDR3 is CASSIAAGLYNEQFF. The DNA for the CDR3 is TGTGCCAGTAGTATCGCAGCGGGGCTTTACAATGAGCAGTTCTTC. The chain is built from TRBV19 and TRBJ2-1; 7 bases fit TRBD2. V dropped 3 bases and J dropped 4; count of bases not matched to a gene: 6. Germline-derived CDR1 and CDR2 are LNHDA and SQIVND (reference sequence). The length of the CDR3 is 15 residues.

In this sample, this clone turned up a few times. One base separates it from a far larger clone, so it is likely a read error. This chain links TRBV11-3 with TRBJ2-7; tentative D call: TRBD1 (6 bases). CDR1 is SGHNT, CDR2 YENEEA, per germline. This CDR3 is built from 13 residues. With 5 bases removed from V and 7 bases from J, the gap between germline ends came to 15 bases. CDR3 DNA: TGTGCCAGCAGCCAACGTACAGGGCGAGAGCAGTACTTC. Protein sequence: CASSQRTGREQYF.

The chain recombines TRBV19 with TRBJ1-2; 10 bases agree with TRBD1. Germline CDR1 and CDR2: LNHDA and SQIVND (reference sequence). This CDR3 is built from 14 residues. V dropped 6 bases and J dropped 5; count of bases not matched to a gene: 6. CDR3 region: CASRRQGARYGYTF. CDR3 coding DNA: TGTGCCAGTAGAAGACAGGGGGCCCGATATGGCTACACCTTC.

The chain carries TRBV28 and TRBJ1-2, with TRBD1 identical over 7 bases. Germline V lookup: CDR1 MDHEN, CDR2 SYDVKM. The CDR3 length is 15 residues. With 7 bases clipped from V and 8 bases from J, the junction kept 16 bases outside the gene matches. Here the CDR3 reads CASNFLGGEGGGYTF. The CDR3 nucleotides read TGTGCCAGCAATTTCTTAGGGGGCGAGGGGGGCGGCTACACCTTC.

The chain joins TRBV6-6 to TRBJ1-5, with 8 bases lining up with TRBD1. The CDR3 runs to 16 residues. CDR1 is MNHNY and CDR2 is SVGAGI in the germline V gene (reference sequence). The ends lost 2 bases at V and 7 bases at J; junction bases unmatched: 10. CDR3 in DNA: TGTGCCAGCAGTTACCTCAGGGGGCGCGGGGACCAGCCCCAGCATTTT. It codes for CASSYLRGRGDQPQHF.

The chain carries TRBV12-5 and TRBJ1-1; D may be TRBD1 (6 bases). The CDR3 totals 16 residues. Trimming stripped 2 bases from V and 0 bases from J, with 13 bases between. Germline-derived CDR1 and CDR2 are LGHNT and FRNRAP. CDR3 nucleotides: TGTGCTAGTGGTTTGAAGGGACACGAGATGAACACTGAAGCTTTCTTT. Its translation is CASGLKGHEMNTEAFF.

This clone occurred once. The genes are TRBV4-3 and TRBJ2-1; 12 bases line up with TRBD2. Germline assignment: CDR1 LGHNA and CDR2 YSLEER. This CDR3 has 16 amino acids. J was trimmed by 7 bases and V by 0 bases; bases with no gene match: 4. DNA for the CDR3: TGCGCCAGCAGCCAAGATTTGCTAGCGGGAGGGAATGAGCAGTTCTTC. Encoded protein: CASSQDLLAGGNEQFF.

J is TRBJ1-1 and V is TRBV9; a weak D match, TRBD1 (5 bases). Germline CDR1 reads SGDLS; CDR2 reads YYNGEE. The V gene lost 0 bases and the J gene lost 1 base, with 10 bases spanning the gap. The CDR3 extends over 15 amino acids. The CDR3 here is CASSVAPGPNTEAFF. CDR3 in DNA: TGTGCCAGCAGCGTAGCCCCAGGGCCGAACACTGAAGCTTTCTTT.

This rearrangement joins TRBV6-5 to TRBJ2-2, with a weak D call TRBD2 (5 bases). The CDR3 covers 14 residues. The V and J ends lost 2 bases and 7 bases respectively, with 11 bases between them. Germline values: CDR1 MNHEY, CDR2 SVGAGI. Here the CDR3 reads CASSYTVTSGELFF. The CDR3 DNA is TGTGCCAGCAGTTACACTGTTACTAGCGGGGAGCTGTTTTTT.

Points on this clone: The same CDR3 arises from other DNA sequences in this sample as well. The chain recombines TRBV10-3 with TRBJ2-1, with 9 positions matching TRBD2. With 6 bases clipped from V and 4 bases from J, the junction kept 4 bases outside the gene matches. The CDR3 has 14 amino acids. Germline values: CDR1 ENHRY, CDR2 SYGVKD. The CDR3 DNA sequence: TGTGCCATCAGCGGCGGGGGGGCGTACAATGAGCAGTTCTTC. Translation: CAISGGGAYNEQFF.

The CDR3 reads CASSTQQGATDTQYF. The CDR3, as DNA: TGTGCCAGCTCAACCCAACAGGGGGCCACAGATACGCAGTATTTT. The chain couples TRBV18 to TRBJ2-3, with 9 bases lining up with TRBD1. V lost 5 bases and J lost 2; bases outside the gene matches: 5. CDR1 KGHSH and CDR2 LQKENI come from the germline V gene. CDR3 size: 15 residues. The entire variable domain, with the rest obtained from reference TRBV18 and TRBJ2-3, is as follows: NAGVMQNPRHLVRRRGQEARLRCSPMKGHSHVYWYRQLPEEGLKFMVYLQKENIIDESGMPKERFSAEFPKEGPSILRIQQVVRGDSAAYFCASSTQQGATDTQYFGPGTRLTVL.

The V and J genes are TRBV19 and TRBJ1-3; D unclear. CDR3 size: 16 residues. Deletions cut 5 bases from V and 0 bases from J, with 14 bases between. The germline V gene has CDR1 LNHDA and CDR2 SQIVND (reference sequence). CDR3 nucleotide sequence: TGTGCCAGTAGTCCTGTGTCAACGAGCTCTGGAAACACCATATATTTT. It encodes CASSPVSTSSGNTIYF.

This chain connects TRBV2 to TRBJ1-6; D uncertain. CDR3 length: 16 amino acids. Germline V lookup: CDR1 SNHLY, CDR2 FYNNEI. The V and J ends lost 3 bases and 10 bases respectively, with 19 bases between them. For the CDR3, the DNA is TGTGCCAGCAGTGAGGAGGAAGCCCCGACCGGGTCACCCCTCCACTTT. This sequence encodes CASSEEEAPTGSPLHF.

This clone was seen once. The chain is built from TRBV9 and TRBJ2-1; D possibly corresponds to TRBD2 (6 bases). This CDR3 comprises 15 residues. From germline, CDR1 is SGDLS and CDR2 YYNGEE. V dropped 6 bases and J dropped 3 bases, with 16 bases sitting between them. CDR3 region: CASTPTSIIYNEQFF. The CDR3 region has the DNA TGTGCCAGCACCCCCACTAGCATAATCTACAATGAGCAGTTCTTC.

This clone appeared once. CDR3 sequence reads: CASSLSAGGNADTQYF. The CDR3 bases are TGTGCCAGCAGCCTCTCGGCGGGGGGAAACGCAGATACGCAGTATTTT. V gene TRBV4-2 combines with J gene TRBJ2-3; 8 positions agree with TRBD2. In germline, CDR1 is LGHNA, CDR2 YNFKEQ. Unmatched junction bases numbered 10, after V lost 4 bases and J lost 4 bases. This CDR3 comprises 16 residues.

The genes are TRBV9 and TRBJ2-1, with D possibly being TRBD1 (8 bases). This CDR3 is built from 17 residues. V gave up 2 bases and J gave up 8 bases, with 23 bases separating them. CDR1 is SGDLS and CDR2 is YYNGEE in the germline V gene. The CDR3 sequence is CASSVNRGREGQHEQFF. The CDR3 DNA reads TGTGCCAGCAGCGTTAACAGGGGGAGGGAAGGGCAGCATGAGCAGTTCTTC.